A single T cell receptor beta chain is shown here with its context. Its specificity is not known. The data originate from a study of CD4 T cells in relation to SARS-CoV-2 and coronaviruses. Overall study context: PBMCs were cultured with antigen for roughly 10 days before TCR beta sequencing. Study-wide points: Each donor contributed either pre-pandemic or post-infection samples, not both.

Assay: immunoSEQ multiplex PCR; the TCRdb copy retains only in-frame clones and omits some. The sample carries 20,000 to 25,000 clones, roughly 72% recorded once. CD4+ T cells from unexposed donors were obtained before the COVID-19 pandemic (2011-2018). CD4+ T cells were isolated from the cells after 10 days of culture. Cells permitting, SARS-CoV-2 S/N and four cold-coronavirus spikes were tested on unexposed-donor CD4+ T cells. Cultures held two million PBMCs per well with around 9.8 IU/ml IL-2. CDR3 size: 11 residues. V dropped 4 bases and J dropped 7 bases, with 8 bases sitting between them. Source material: CD4+ T cells from PBMCs, cultured in vitro. This receptor was obtained from a human donor in good health. The rearrangement joins TRBV12-3 or TRBV12-4 to TRBJ2-7; unclear D gene. The CDR3 spells CASSWFGEQYF. The CDR3 DNA is TGTGCCAGCAGTTGGTTTGGGGAGCAGTACTTC.